This T cell receptor (beta chain) was found in a study of blood T cell repertoires in COVID-19. Study at large: Samples came from the United States, Italy and Spain, spanning acute and convalescent COVID-19. Sources were T cells, B-cell-depleted T cells, or PBMCs; the material itself was cDNA or gDNA.

Germline loops: CDR1 LGHDT, CDR2 YNNKEL (reference sequence). CDR3 size: 15 residues. Trimming removed 5 bases from V and 7 bases from J, with 20 bases in between. In the source study's methods: Cell counts per sample came from amplifying reference gene primers. The data were produced by immunoSEQ multiplex PCR, yet TCRdb's version contains in-frame clones alone and is incomplete. V, J and clone size derive from that table, while D and trimming were established from the DNA sequence. The table has about 220,000 clones, around 85% seen once. This receptor was taken from a woman aged 30 to 39 who had recovered from COVID-19. The gene calls are TRBV3-1 (or the pseudogene TRBV3-2) and TRBJ1-2, with D tentatively TRBD1 (6 bases). The sample consisted of peripheral blood. CDR3 DNA sequence: TGTGCCAGCAGCAAAGCCCCCAGGGGTGGGGGTGGCTACACCTTC. Protein: CASSKAPRGGGGYTF.